In this sample, the clone carrying this TCR beta chain turned up a few times. These data are taken from a study of blood T cell repertoires in COVID-19. Here immunoSEQ multiplex PCR was the method, and the copy in TCRdb shows in-frame clones only, minus some. The sample holds a few hundred thousand clones, around four fifths seen once. Germline values: CDR1 SGHRS, CDR2 YFSETQ. The CDR3 runs 15 residues. Unmatched junction bases numbered 3, after V lost 1 base and J lost 8 bases. This receptor was taken from a woman in her 50s with active or convalescent COVID-19. The rearrangement links TRBV5-1 to TRBJ2-1, with 13 bases aligning to TRBD2. The sequencing input was peripheral blood. CDR3: CASSLTSGRADEQFF. In DNA form, the CDR3 reads TGCGCCAGCAGCTTGACTAGCGGGAGGGCCGATGAGCAGTTCTTC.